Below are 10 T cell receptor beta chains sequenced from a single sample in a study of blood T cell repertoires in COVID-19. TCRdb keeps only in-frame clones here, not all; method: immunoSEQ multiplex PCR. The sample has under 200,000 clones, 80% to 85% seen once. Sequenced sample: peripheral blood. These receptors were collected from an older woman with acute or convalescent COVID-19.

CDR3 in amino acids: CAWSRTGLGGYTF. The CDR3 DNA sequence: TGTGCCTGGAGCCGGACAGGGCTTGGTGGCTACACCTTC. This chain links TRBV30 with TRBJ1-2; 8 nucleotides align to TRBD1. Germline V gives CDR1 GTSNPN, CDR2 SVGIG (reference sequence). CDR3 length: 13 amino acids. With V trimmed by 3 bases and J by 7 bases, 7 bases remained unmatched.

The chain links TRBV6-2 or TRBV6-3 to TRBJ2-1; 12 nucleotides match TRBD2. The CDR3 totals 15 residues. V trimming: 6 bases; J trimming: 3 bases; junction bases outside the gene matches: 3. In germline, CDR1 is MNHEY, CDR2 SVGEGT. The CDR3 loop reads CASSKLAGGYNEQFF. CDR3 nucleotide sequence: TGTGCCAGCAGCAAACTAGCGGGGGGCTACAATGAGCAGTTCTTC.

This clone turned up a few times. The chain links TRBV9 to TRBJ1-2; D is possibly TRBD1 (5 bases). The CDR3 totals 16 residues. CDR1 is SGDLS and CDR2 is YYNGEE in the germline V gene. V shed 0 bases and J shed 1 base, with 13 bases lying between them. CDR3 bases: TGTGCCAGCAGCGTAGACTCAGGGTTGGGTAACTATGGCTACACCTTC. It translates to CASSVDSGLGNYGYTF.

J is TRBJ1-1 and V is TRBV18, with 8 bases matching TRBD1. Germline-derived CDR1 and CDR2 are KGHSH and LQKENI. The V and J ends lost 6 bases and 5 bases, in that order; junction bases with no gene match: 5. CDR3 length equals 13 residues. CDR3 loop: CASSQGARTEAFF. DNA for the CDR3: TGTGCCAGCTCCCAGGGGGCGCGGACTGAAGCTTTCTTT.

The sample holds one count of this clone. The chain uses TRBV6-6 and TRBJ1-3; D remains ambiguous. The V gene's germline CDR1 is MNHNY and CDR2 SVGAGI (reference sequence). The CDR3 has 13 amino acids. Trimming cost V 5 bases and J 4 bases, with 9 bases left between them. DNA of the CDR3: TGTGCCAGCAGTATCAGTTACGGAAACACCATATATTTT. Amino acid sequence: CASSISYGNTIYF.

This chain uses TRBV4-1 with TRBJ2-1; 8 nucleotides line up with TRBD2. This CDR3 region has 16 residues. Germline V gene lookup returns CDR1 MGHRA and CDR2 YSYEKL. The V and J ends lost 0 bases and 7 bases, in that order; junction bases with no gene match: 8. The CDR3 nucleotides read TGCGCCAGCAGCCAAGATCAGGCGGGGGGCCGGAATGAGCAGTTCTTC. Protein sequence: CASSQDQAGGRNEQFF.

This clone has only a few counts. The rearrangement links TRBV9 to TRBJ1-5; D might be TRBD1 (5 bases). CDR1 and CDR2 from the germline V gene are SGDLS and YYNGEE. The CDR3 extends over 13 amino acids. Trimming took 2 bases from V and 9 from J, leaving 12 bases between them. CDR3 DNA sequence: TGTGCCAGCAGCGTGCAGGGTGAAGGGCCCCAGCATTTT. It translates to CASSVQGEGPQHF.

The V gene is TRBV19, the J gene TRBJ1-3; D not resolved. V gave up 2 bases and J gave up 4 bases, with 15 bases separating them. The length of the CDR3 is 16 residues. CDR1 and CDR2 from the germline V gene are LNHDA and SQIVND (reference sequence). The CDR3 sequence is CASSIQAYGSGNTIYF. In DNA form, the CDR3 reads TGTGCCAGTAGTATACAGGCCTACGGATCGGGAAACACCATATATTTT.

The rearrangement links TRBV5-1 to TRBJ2-5, with 8 bases matching TRBD1. The V segment lost 3 bases and the J segment 1 base; nucleotides outside the gene matches: 8. CDR3 size: 16 residues. Germline V gives CDR1 SGHRS, CDR2 YFSETQ. Written as DNA, the CDR3 is TGCGCCAGCAGCTGGACCGGGACAGGCCTCCAAGAGACCCAGTACTTC. This encodes CASSWTGTGLQETQYF.

The V and J genes are TRBV19 and TRBJ1-6, with D tentatively TRBD1 (5 bases). V dropped 3 bases and J dropped 7 bases, with 10 bases sitting between them. Germline loops: CDR1 LNHDA, CDR2 SQIVND (reference sequence). CDR3 length: 14 amino acids. The DNA for the CDR3 is TGTGCCAGTAGTATCTCGGGGGAGAATTCACCCCTCCACTTT. Its translation is CASSISGENSPLHF.